This T cell receptor beta chain emerged from a study of blood T cell repertoires in COVID-19. Study at large: There were acute and convalescent COVID-19 samples, and they came from the United States, Italy and Spain. PBMCs, B-cell-depleted T cells, or T cells provided the cDNA or gDNA that made up the material.

In germline, CDR1 is SGHRS, CDR2 YFSETQ. V lost 3 bases, J lost 7 bases, and 13 bases lay in between. The CDR3 runs to 14 residues. Per the original methods: For nucleated cells, counts were estimated from reference gene primer amplification. Libraries were prepared by immunoSEQ multiplex PCR; TCRdb keeps only in-frame clonotypes and omits some of them. The V and J calls and clone size were taken over from that table, and D and trimming were inferred from the DNA. Among 150,000 to 200,000 clones listed, 75% to 90% were seen once. The chain carries TRBV5-1 and TRBJ1-4; D is uncertain. This clonotype originated in a human donor with acute or convalescent COVID-19. The donor label of this sample is uncertain. Specimen: peripheral blood. The CDR3, as DNA: TGCGCCAGCAGCTCCGCGGGCGGAACTGAAAAACTGTTTTTT. Translated: CASSSAGGTEKLFF.